This T cell receptor beta chain is from a study of blood T cell repertoires in COVID-19. Study-wide background: The United States, Italy and Spain were the sources of the acute and convalescent COVID-19 samples. In each case, the material was cDNA or gDNA derived from T cells, B-cell-depleted T cells, or PBMCs.

The germline CDR1 and CDR2 sequences are KGHSH and LQKENI. The CDR3 totals 16 residues. Trimming took off 0 bases at V and 0 bases at J, with 8 bases between the two ends. How the authors handled the data: How many nucleated cells were present was estimated from reference gene primer amplification. Profiled with immunoSEQ multiplex PCR; TCRdb holds only in-frame clones, not every one. The D gene and trimming were derived from the DNA, and the V and J assignments and clone size from that table. The table shows about 670,000 clones, with about 87% occurring only once. The receptor was isolated from a woman aged 18 to 35 with acute or convalescent COVID-19. Sequenced: peripheral blood. The chain combines TRBV18 with TRBJ1-4, with TRBD1 as a possible D gene (6 bases). The CDR3 here is CASSPPRGTTNEKLFF. The CDR3 DNA is TGTGCCAGCTCACCACCGAGGGGGACAACTAATGAAAAACTGTTTTTT.